These 17 T cell receptor beta chains share one sample of origin, sequenced in a study of T and B cells in COVID-19 patients. From blood, about 240-550 ng of genomic DNA served as TRB template. BIOMED2 TRB-A/B primer pools were used in multiplex TRB PCR. TCRdb reanalysed the multiplex PCR reads using MiXCR and keeps one entry per CDR3 protein. The sample shows about 15,000 distinct CDR3 sequences, approximately 30% of them seen only once. The sequenced material came from blood. These TCRs come from a human donor who had recovered from COVID-19.

This chain joins TRBV6-6 and TRBJ1-1; D is unresolved. Germline V gene sequence: CDR1 MNHNY, CDR2 SVGAGI (reference sequence). The CDR3 totals 16 residues. Trimming pared 7 bases from V and 6 bases from J, leaving 24 bases between. CDR3 loop: CASNVGKGYEGAEAFF. Written as DNA, the CDR3 is TGTGCCAGCAATGTCGGGAAGGGCTACGAGGGCGCTGAAGCTTTCTTT.

This clonotype is labeled as medium-sized. The genes are TRBV6-6 and TRBJ2-1, with TRBD2 matching 7 bases. The CDR3 consists of 15 residues. V lost 0 bases to trimming and J lost 4 bases; unmatched junction nucleotides: 3. Germline-derived CDR1 and CDR2 are MNHNY and SVGAGI (reference sequence). CDR3 sequence reads: CASSYSPSGYNEQFF. Written as DNA, the CDR3 is TGTGCCAGCAGTTACTCCCCTAGCGGTTACAATGAGCAGTTCTTC.

CDR3 bases: TGTGCCAGCAGTTTAGAGCTTAGCGGGGGGTACCAAGAGACCCAGTACTTC. It is translated as CASSLELSGGYQETQYF. The chain links TRBV12-3 or TRBV12-4 to TRBJ2-5, with 10 bases aligning to TRBD2. CDR3 length: 17 amino acids. J gave up 0 bases and V 1 base, and 5 bases lay outside the gene matches.

This clonotype was detected once. The genes are TRBV5-1 and TRBJ1-2; no clear D. This CDR3 has 13 amino acids. The germline V and J ends were trimmed by 0 bases and 1 base, with 4 bases remaining between them. The germline V gene has CDR1 SGHRS and CDR2 YFSETQ. The CDR3 here is CASSLAYNYGYTF. The CDR3, as DNA: TGCGCCAGCAGCTTGGCCTATAACTATGGCTACACCTTC.

This clonotype was observed many times. In DNA, the CDR3 is TGCGCCAGCAGCCAAGGACAGGGGGGTTACAATGAGCAGTTCTTC. Its translation: CASSQGQGGYNEQFF. This rearrangement joins TRBV4-3 to TRBJ2-1; 9 bases match TRBD1. Germline CDR1 and CDR2: LGHNA and YSLEER. The length of the CDR3 is 15 residues. J gave up 4 bases and V 1 base, and 2 bases lay outside the gene matches.

This clonotype is classed as medium-sized. This chain connects TRBV6-2 or TRBV6-3 to TRBJ2-2, with D possibly being TRBD2 (7 bases). The CDR3 runs 15 residues. In germline, CDR1 is MNHEY, CDR2 SVGEGT. Trimming removed 5 bases from V and 5 bases from J, with 15 bases in between. This CDR3 reads CASSPPGGPTGELFF. The CDR3 bases are TGTGCCAGCAGTCCCCCGGGGGGCCCGACCGGGGAGCTGTTTTTT.

There are many counts of this clonotype. J is TRBJ1-5 and V is TRBV19; 9 positions match TRBD1. V lost 4 bases and J lost 0; bases outside the gene matches: 4. Looked up from germline, CDR1 is LNHDA and CDR2 is SQIVND (reference sequence). The CDR3 runs 16 residues. CDR3 loop: CASSTTGGFSNQPQHF. The CDR3 DNA reads TGTGCCAGTAGTACGACAGGGGGATTTAGCAATCAGCCCCAGCATTTT.

This chain joins TRBV20-1 and TRBJ2-3; D not certain. This CDR3 is built from 13 residues. The V end was cut by 3 bases, the J end by 3 bases, with 10 bases between. The germline V gene has CDR1 DFQATT and CDR2 SNEGSKA (reference sequence). CDR3 sequence: CSARGPNTDTQYF. CDR3 DNA sequence: TGCAGTGCTAGGGGTCCTAATACAGATACGCAGTATTTT.

J is TRBJ1-5 and V is TRBV12-3 or TRBV12-4; TRBD1 matches 9 bases. Unmatched junction bases numbered 8, after V lost 3 bases and J lost 5 bases. The CDR3 length is 16 residues. This CDR3 is CASSLSPGTGYQPQHF. The CDR3 DNA follows: TGTGCCAGCAGTTTGAGTCCCGGGACAGGGTATCAGCCCCAGCATTTT.

The CDR3 loop reads CASSPSRGGETQYF. CDR3 sequence (DNA): TGTGCCAGCAGCCCAAGCAGGGGCGGAGAGACCCAGTACTTC. The chain carries TRBV7-2 and TRBJ2-5, with TRBD1 as a possible D gene (6 bases). There are 14 residues in the CDR3. The V end was cut by 5 bases, the J end by 4 bases, with 14 bases between. Germline V gene lookup returns CDR1 SGHTA and CDR2 FQGNSA.

This rearrangement joins TRBV12-3 or TRBV12-4 to TRBJ1-2, with 9 positions matching TRBD1. The V gene end was trimmed by 10 bases and the J gene end by 3 bases; junction bases not matched to a gene: 9. The CDR3 spans 14 residues. The CDR3 DNA follows: TGTGCCACCGGAAGGGGACAGGGTTACTATGGCTACACCTTC. Residues: CATGRGQGYYGYTF.

This clonotype has a handful of counts. The chain combines TRBV7-9 with TRBJ2-3; possible D gene TRBD2, 6 bases. This CDR3 is built from 14 residues. From germline, CDR1 is SEHNR and CDR2 FQNEAQ (reference sequence). Trimming pared 5 bases from V and 3 bases from J, leaving 12 bases between. CDR3 loop: CASSQQAGTDTQYF. The CDR3 DNA follows: TGTGCCAGCAGCCAGCAGGCGGGGACAGATACGCAGTATTTT.

This clonotype was seen only a few times. The rearrangement links TRBV4-3 to TRBJ1-4; the D is unclear. The CDR3 is 15 amino acids. V was shortened by 0 bases and J by 8 bases, with 13 bases between the two germline ends. The germline gives CDR1 LGHNA, CDR2 YSLEER. The CDR3 nucleotides are TGCGCCAGCAGCCAAGATACGGGGAAAGGGGAAAAACTGTTTTTT. It translates to CASSQDTGKGEKLFF.

In this sample, this clonotype is medium-sized. CDR3 DNA sequence: TGTGCCAGCAGCTGGGGACAGGGTGAGAATGAGCAGTTCTTC. Translated, it gives CASSWGQGENEQFF. This sequence joins TRBV27 and TRBJ2-1; 9 positions match TRBD1. The CDR3 is 14 amino acids. Germline assignment: CDR1 MNHEY and CDR2 SMNVEV (reference sequence). The ends lost 6 bases at V and 7 bases at J; junction bases unmatched: 7.

The chain joins TRBV10-3 to TRBJ1-3; 9 bases align to TRBD1. The CDR3 spans 12 residues. J lost 6 bases, V lost 9 bases, and 3 bases had no gene match. Germline V gene data show CDR1 as ENHRY and CDR2 as SYGVKD. The CDR3 sequence is CAIRDRANTIYF. The CDR3 coding sequence is TGTGCCATAAGGGACAGGGCAAACACCATATATTTT.

This clonotype was observed at least ten times. The chain links TRBV18 to TRBJ1-6; the D gene is possibly TRBD1 (5 bases). CDR3 length equals 14 residues. Germline CDR1 reads KGHSH; CDR2 reads LQKENI. Between the trimmed V and J ends, which lost 2 bases and 6 bases, there was a span of 8 bases. CDR3 amino acids: CASSPAGTNSPLHF. CDR3 bases: TGTGCCAGCTCACCAGCAGGGACTAATTCACCCCTCCACTTT.

This clonotype qualifies as medium-sized (0.01 to 0.1%). This chain joins TRBV15 and TRBJ2-1; 8 nucleotides line up with TRBD1. The CDR3 sequence is 13 residues long. Germline-derived CDR1 and CDR2 are LNHNV and YYDKDF (reference sequence). After removal of 11 bases from V and 4 bases from J, the junction contained 7 bases not matched to a gene. The CDR3 DNA sequence: TGTGCCGCTCGGACAGGGATGTACAATGAGCAGTTCTTC. Its protein product is CAARTGMYNEQFF. Supplemented by reference TRBV15 and TRBJ2-1, the full variable domain reads DAMVIQNPRYQVTQFGKPVTLSCSQTLNHNVMYWYQQKSSQAPKLLFHYYDKDFNNEADTPDNFQSRRPNTSFCFLDIRSPGLGDTAMYLCAARTGMYNEQFFGPGTRLTVL.